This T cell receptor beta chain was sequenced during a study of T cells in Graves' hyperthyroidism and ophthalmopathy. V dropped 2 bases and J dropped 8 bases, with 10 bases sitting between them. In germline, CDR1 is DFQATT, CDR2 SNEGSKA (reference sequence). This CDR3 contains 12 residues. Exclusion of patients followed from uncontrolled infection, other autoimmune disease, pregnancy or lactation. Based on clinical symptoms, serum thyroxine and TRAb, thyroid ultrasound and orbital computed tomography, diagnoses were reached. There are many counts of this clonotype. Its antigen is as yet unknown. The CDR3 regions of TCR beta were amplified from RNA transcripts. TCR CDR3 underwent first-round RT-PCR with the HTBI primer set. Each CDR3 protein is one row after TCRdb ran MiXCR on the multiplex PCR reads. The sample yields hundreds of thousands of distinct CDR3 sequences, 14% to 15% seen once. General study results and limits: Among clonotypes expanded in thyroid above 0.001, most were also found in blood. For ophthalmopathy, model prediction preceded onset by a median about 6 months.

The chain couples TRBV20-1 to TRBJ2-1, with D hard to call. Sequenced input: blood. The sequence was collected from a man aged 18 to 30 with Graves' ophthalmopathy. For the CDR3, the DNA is TGCAGTGCTAGACTAATGGAGTATGAGCAGTTCTTC. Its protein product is CSARLMEYEQFF.